Detailed here is one T cell receptor (beta chain). Its antigen is currently unknown. This record comes from a study of shared clonotypes between healthy human individuals. The overall study: CD4 naive cells filled three plates per donor, CD4 memory three, CD8 naive two and CD8 memory one. General study points: In contrast to clonotypes shared by all four donors, non-shared clonotypes had lower generation probabilities. An effect of sequencing depth on clonotype sharing among donors was expected.

CDR1 and CDR2 (germline): MDHEN, SYDVKM. J was trimmed by 4 bases and V by 5 bases; bases with no gene match: 5. CDR3 length equals 13 residues. Sequencing was performed with immunoSEQ multiplex PCR; in TCRdb, only in-frame clones are kept and a portion is missing. The sample yields hundreds of thousands of clones, 95% to 97% seen once. Naive CD8 cells were CD45RO-negative, positively selected for CCR7, excluding terminally differentiated effector memory CD45RA+ cells. Every donor, a Caucasian adult, lived in Nashville, Tennessee. This chain uses TRBV28 with TRBJ2-7; 7 bases are shared with TRBD1. The sample consisted of naive CD8+ T cells sorted from blood. This sequence was found in a woman aged 30 to 39 in good health. For the CDR3, the DNA is TGTGCCAGCAGTCCGGGACAGTTTTACGAGCAGTACTTC. Encoded protein: CASSPGQFYEQYF.